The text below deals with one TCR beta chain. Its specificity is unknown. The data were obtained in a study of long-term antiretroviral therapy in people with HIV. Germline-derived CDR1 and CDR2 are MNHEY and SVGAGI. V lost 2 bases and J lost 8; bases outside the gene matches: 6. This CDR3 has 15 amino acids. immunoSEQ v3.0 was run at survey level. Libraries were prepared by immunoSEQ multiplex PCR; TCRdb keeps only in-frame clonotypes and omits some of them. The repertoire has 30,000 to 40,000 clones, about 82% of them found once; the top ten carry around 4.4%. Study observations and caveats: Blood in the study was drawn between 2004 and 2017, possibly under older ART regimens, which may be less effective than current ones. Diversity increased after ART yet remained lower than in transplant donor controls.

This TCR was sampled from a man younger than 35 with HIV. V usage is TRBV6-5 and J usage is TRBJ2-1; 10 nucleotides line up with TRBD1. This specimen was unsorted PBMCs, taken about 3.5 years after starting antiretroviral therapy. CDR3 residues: CASSYPGQGFDEQFF. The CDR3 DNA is TGTGCCAGCAGTTACCCGGGACAGGGGTTCGATGAGCAGTTCTTC.